One sample yielded the 2 T cell receptor beta chains listed below, sequenced in a study of monozygotic twins with inflammatory bowel disease. TCRdb reworked the 5' RACE reads into one entry per CDR3 protein, no DNA. Across just over 300,000 distinct CDR3 sequences, the top ten clones capture more than 4.5% of the sample. Specimen: blood. All receptors derive from a human donor with ulcerative colitis or Crohn's disease, or a healthy co-twin of an affected twin (not recorded which).

This chain links TRBV5-6 with TRBJ1-5; TCRdb selects TRBD1, and the lack of DNA leaves this call unchecked. The germline gives CDR1 SGHDT, CDR2 YYEEEE. The CDR3 extends over 13 amino acids. CDR3 region: CASSTYGGTTLHF.

This chain joins TRBV24-1 and TRBJ2-2; lacking DNA, the TRBD2 call made by TCRdb goes unchecked. In germline, CDR1 is KGHDR, CDR2 SFDVKD. The CDR3 contains 12 residues. This CDR3 reads CATEAATGELFF.